This T cell receptor (beta chain) was sequenced for a study of shared clonotypes between healthy human individuals. Assay used: immunoSEQ multiplex PCR; TCRdb lists only in-frame clones, some missing. The data contain 2 million to 2.5 million clones, 85% to 95% of them singletons. Note on this clone: Its antigen is not identified.

Findings and caveats of the study: Inspection by rarefaction showed sorted-subset sequencing to be incomplete despite large depth.

The source material was naive CD4+ T cells from PBMCs. Subset: CD45RA+ positively selected. The sequence came from a man younger than 30 in good health. Some clones in this sample may be carry-over from other donors' samples.

CDR3 nucleotides: TGTGCCAGCAGTGAAGGGATCAGGGACGACTACGAGCAGTACTTC. Translation gives CASSEGIRDDYEQYF. The gene calls are TRBV6-1 and TRBJ2-7; D tentatively fits TRBD1 or TRBD2 (5 bases each). CDR3 size: 15 residues. Looked up from germline, CDR1 is MNHNS and CDR2 is SASEGT. The V and J ends lost 1 base and 3 bases respectively, with 13 bases between them.